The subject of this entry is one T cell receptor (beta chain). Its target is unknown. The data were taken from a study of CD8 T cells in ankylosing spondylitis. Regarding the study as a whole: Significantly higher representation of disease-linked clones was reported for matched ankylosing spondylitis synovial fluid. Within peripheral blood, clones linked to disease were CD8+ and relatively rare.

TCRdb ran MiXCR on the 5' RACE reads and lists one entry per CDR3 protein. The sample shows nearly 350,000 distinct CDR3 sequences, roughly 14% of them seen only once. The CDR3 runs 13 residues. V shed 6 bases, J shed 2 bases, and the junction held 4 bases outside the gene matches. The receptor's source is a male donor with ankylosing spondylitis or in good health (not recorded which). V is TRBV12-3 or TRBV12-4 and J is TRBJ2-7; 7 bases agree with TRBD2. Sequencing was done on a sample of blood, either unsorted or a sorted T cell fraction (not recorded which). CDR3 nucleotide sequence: TGTGCCAGCAGAGCGGGGACCGCCTACGAGCAGTACTTC. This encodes CASRAGTAYEQYF.